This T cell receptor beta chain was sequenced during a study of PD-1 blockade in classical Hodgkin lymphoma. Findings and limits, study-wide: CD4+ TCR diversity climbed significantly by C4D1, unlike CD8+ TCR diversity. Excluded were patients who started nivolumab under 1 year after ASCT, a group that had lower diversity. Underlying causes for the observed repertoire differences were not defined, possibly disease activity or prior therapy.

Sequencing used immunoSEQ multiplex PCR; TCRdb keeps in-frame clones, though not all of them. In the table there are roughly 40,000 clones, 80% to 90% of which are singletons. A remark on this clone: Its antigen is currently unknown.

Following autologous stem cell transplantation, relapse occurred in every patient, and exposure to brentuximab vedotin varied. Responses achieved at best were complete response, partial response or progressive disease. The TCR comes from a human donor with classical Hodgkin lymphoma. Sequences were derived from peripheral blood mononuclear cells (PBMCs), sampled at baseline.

The CDR3 DNA is TGTGCCAGCAATTCGGGCTCTCGAGAGACCCAGTACTTC. This gives the protein CASNSGSRETQYF. The gene calls are TRBV28 and TRBJ2-5; D is undetermined. CDR3 length: 13 residues. Trimming removed 7 bases from V and 4 bases from J, with 13 bases in between. The germline V gene has CDR1 MDHEN and CDR2 SYDVKM.